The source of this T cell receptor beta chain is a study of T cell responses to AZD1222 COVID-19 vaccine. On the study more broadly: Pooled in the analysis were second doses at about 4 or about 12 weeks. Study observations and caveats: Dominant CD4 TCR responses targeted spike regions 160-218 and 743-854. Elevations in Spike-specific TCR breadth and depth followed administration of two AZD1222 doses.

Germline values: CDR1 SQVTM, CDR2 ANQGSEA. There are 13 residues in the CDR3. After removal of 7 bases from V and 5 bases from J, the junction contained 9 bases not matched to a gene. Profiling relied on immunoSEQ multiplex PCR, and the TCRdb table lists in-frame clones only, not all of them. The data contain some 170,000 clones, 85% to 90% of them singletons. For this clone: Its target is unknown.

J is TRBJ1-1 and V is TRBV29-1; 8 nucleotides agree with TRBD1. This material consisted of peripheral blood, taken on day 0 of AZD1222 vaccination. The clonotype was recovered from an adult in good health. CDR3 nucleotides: TGCAGCGCCGAATGGGGACAGGCAACTGAAGCTTTCTTT. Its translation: CSAEWGQATEAFF.